One sample yielded the 27 T cell receptor beta chains listed below, sequenced in a study of blood T cell repertoires in COVID-19. The protocol was immunoSEQ multiplex PCR, while the TCRdb copy is restricted to in-frame clones and leaves out a portion. The sample shows roughly 190,000 clones, around 83% of them seen only once. The specimen sequenced was peripheral blood. These receptors were obtained from a man between 45 and 60 years old with active or convalescent COVID-19.

The chain employs TRBV5-5 and TRBJ2-1; tentatively, D is TRBD2 (5 bases). The CDR3 contains 15 residues. V was cut by 4 bases and J by 8 bases, with 19 bases left in between. Germline V lookup: CDR1 SGHKS, CDR2 YYEKEE (reference sequence). In DNA form, the CDR3 reads TGTGCCAGCAGCACGAGAGACCTGCCCGGGGATGAGCAGTTCTTC. Translated: CASSTRDLPGDEQFF.

This sequence joins TRBV6-4 and TRBJ2-3, with TRBD2 matching 7 bases. V shed 2 bases, J shed 4 bases, and the junction held 6 bases outside the gene matches. Germline V gene lookup returns CDR1 MRHNA and CDR2 SNTAGT. The CDR3 runs to 15 residues. The CDR3 bases are TGTGCCAGCAGTGACGGGCGGGAGAGGGCAGATACGCAGTATTTT. It translates to CASSDGRERADTQYF.

The genes are TRBV5-1 and TRBJ2-2; no clear D. Trimming cost V 1 base and J 3 bases, with 7 bases left between them. The CDR3 sequence is 14 residues long. Per germline, CDR1 SGHRS and CDR2 YFSETQ. CDR3 loop: CASSLPSDTGELFF. For the CDR3, the DNA is TGCGCCAGCAGCTTGCCATCGGACACCGGGGAGCTGTTTTTT.

The chain couples TRBV5-4 to TRBJ2-3; 7 bases line up with TRBD2. CDR1 and CDR2 (germline): SGHNT, YYREEE (reference sequence). The length of the CDR3 is 14 residues. V gave up 6 bases and J gave up 4 bases; unmatched junction bases: 8. This CDR3 is CASKTWGRADTQYF. The CDR3 DNA is TGTGCCAGCAAGACGTGGGGGAGGGCAGATACGCAGTATTTT.

This chain joins TRBV9 and TRBJ2-1; 10 positions agree with TRBD2. V trimming: 4 bases; J trimming: 5 bases; junction bases outside the gene matches: 12. The CDR3 has 17 residues. Germline-derived CDR1 and CDR2 are SGDLS and YYNGEE. The CDR3 bases are TGTGCCAGCAGCCCAGGACTAGCGGCCCCGCAAGACAATGAGCAGTTCTTC. The encoded protein is CASSPGLAAPQDNEQFF.

The chain recombines TRBV28 with TRBJ2-7; tentative D call: TRBD1 (5 bases). Germline V gene data show CDR1 as MDHEN and CDR2 as SYDVKM. The CDR3 contains 15 residues. V gave up 1 base and J gave up 3 bases, with 13 bases separating them. The CDR3 DNA is TGTGCCAGCAGTTTATTGGAACAGGACCTCTACGAGCAGTACTTC. Amino acids: CASSLLEQDLYEQYF.

CDR3 residues: CASSQDKGFLGYTF. In DNA form, the CDR3 reads TGTGCCAGCAGCCAAGATAAGGGGTTTCTGGGCTACACCTTC. The genes are TRBV3-1 (or the pseudogene TRBV3-2) and TRBJ1-2; D is perhaps TRBD1 (5 bases). Germline V gives CDR1 LGHDT, CDR2 YNNKEL (reference sequence). Trimming left V 0 bases short and J 8 bases short, with 13 bases between. The CDR3 totals 14 residues.

This clone showed up just once. The CDR3 protein is CASSQLYAGQGNQPQHF. In DNA, the CDR3 is TGCGCCAGCAGCCAACTTTACGCTGGGCAGGGCAATCAGCCCCAGCATTTT. The chain employs TRBV4-1 and TRBJ1-5; D gene uncertain. The CDR3 is 17 amino acids. Germline CDR1 and CDR2: MGHRA and YSYEKL. V lost 2 bases and J lost 2, with 16 bases in between.

V usage is TRBV10-2 and J usage is TRBJ1-1; 8 bases align to TRBD1. CDR1 and CDR2 from the germline V gene are WSHSY and SAAADI. The CDR3 is 16 amino acids. The V gene end was trimmed by 4 bases and the J gene end by 0 bases; junction bases not matched to a gene: 7. CDR3 bases: TGCGCCAGCAGTGTACGGACAGGGAATTTGAACACTGAAGCTTTCTTT. It translates to CASSVRTGNLNTEAFF.

This clone occurred once. Other DNA sequences in this specimen translate into the identical CDR3. The J gene is TRBJ2-1, the V gene TRBV18, with TRBD2 as a possible D gene (5 bases). This CDR3 spans 14 amino acids. Trimming left V 2 bases short and J 8 bases short, with 13 bases between. CDR1 is KGHSH and CDR2 is LQKENI in the germline V gene. CDR3 coding DNA: TGTGCCAGCTCACCAGGGCCCGGGGTTGATGAGCAGTTCTTC. Translation gives CASSPGPGVDEQFF.

The chain couples TRBV5-4 to TRBJ1-6; 8 bases are a match to TRBD1. Per the germline V gene, CDR1 is SGHNT and CDR2 is YYREEE (reference sequence). The CDR3 length is 14 residues. The V gene end was trimmed by 4 bases and the J gene end by 8 bases; junction bases not matched to a gene: 5. The CDR3: CASSDRGTDSPLHF. DNA for the CDR3: TGTGCCAGCAGCGACAGGGGAACGGATTCACCCCTCCACTTT.

V gene TRBV18 combines with J gene TRBJ2-3; 8 bases map to TRBD2. After removal of 3 bases from V and 2 bases from J, the junction contained 4 bases not matched to a gene. Germline V gene lookup returns CDR1 KGHSH and CDR2 LQKENI. The CDR3 is 15 residues long. The CDR3 nucleotides are TGTGCCAGCTCACCGACTAGCGTCATCACAGATACGCAGTATTTT. Its translation is CASSPTSVITDTQYF.

The gene calls are TRBV7-3 and TRBJ1-1; no definite D call. V dropped 3 bases and J dropped 7 bases, with 12 bases sitting between them. Germline V lookup: CDR1 SGHTA, CDR2 FQGTGA. This CDR3 has 13 amino acids. The CDR3 DNA is TGTGCCAGCAGCTTTTCCGGCGGGGTTGAAGCTTTCTTT. Translating it yields CASSFSGGVEAFF.

This chain uses TRBV5-6 with TRBJ2-7, with TRBD1 identical over 7 bases. Germline V lookup: CDR1 SGHDT, CDR2 YYEEEE. V dropped 4 bases and J dropped 7; count of bases not matched to a gene: 17. There are 16 residues in the CDR3. The CDR3 DNA reads as TGTGCCAGCAGCCCTGGACAGGCGGCAGGGTGGGCGGAGCAGTACTTC. It translates to CASSPGQAAGWAEQYF.

The chain uses TRBV6-5 and TRBJ2-7; possible D gene TRBD1, 5 bases. Germline values: CDR1 MNHEY, CDR2 SVGAGI. The V end lost 6 bases, the J end lost 2 bases, and 17 bases lay between the germline ends. CDR3 length: 15 amino acids. CDR3 loop: CASRIDRQMTYEQYF. For the CDR3, the DNA is TGTGCCAGCAGGATAGACCGACAGATGACCTACGAGCAGTACTTC.

This clone was seen a handful of times. This rearrangement joins TRBV7-8 to TRBJ2-1, with TRBD1 identical over 8 bases. With 5 bases clipped from V and 9 bases from J, the junction kept 3 bases outside the gene matches. This CDR3 has 12 residues. Germline V gene lookup returns CDR1 SGHVS and CDR2 FQNEAQ. Written as DNA, the CDR3 is TGTGCCAGCAGCCGTGACAGGGGTGAGCAGTTCTTC. Its protein product is CASSRDRGEQFF.

V gene TRBV6-1 combines with J gene TRBJ1-5, with a tentative D call TRBD1 (6 bases). Trimming cost V 2 bases and J 5 bases, with 13 bases left between them. The CDR3 runs to 15 residues. Germline loops: CDR1 MNHNS, CDR2 SASEGT. The CDR3 protein is CASSELSRGDQPQHF. The CDR3 DNA follows: TGTGCCAGCAGTGAACTTAGCAGGGGCGATCAGCCCCAGCATTTT.

This chain uses TRBV7-2 with TRBJ2-1, with 7 positions matching TRBD1. V was pared by 5 bases and J by 5 bases, with 9 bases of the junction left unmatched. The CDR3 spans 15 residues. Germline lookup yields CDR1 SGHTA and CDR2 FQGNSA. CDR3 DNA sequence: TGTGCCAGCAGCCCGAACAGGGGTTGGGACAATGAGCAGTTCTTC. Protein: CASSPNRGWDNEQFF.

V is TRBV5-1 and J is TRBJ2-1, with TRBD2 as a possible D gene (7 bases). The CDR3 runs to 15 residues. Germline loops: CDR1 SGHRS, CDR2 YFSETQ. Trimming left V 2 bases short and J 5 bases short, with 14 bases between. For the CDR3, the DNA is TGCGCCAGCAGCTTTCTCGGGGGGCCTAACAATGAGCAGTTCTTC. This codes for CASSFLGGPNNEQFF.

Written as DNA, the CDR3 is TGTGCCAGCAGTGCGAGGAGGGTGCCGACAGCTTTCTTT. Residues: CASSARRVPTAFF. V gene TRBV12-3 or TRBV12-4 combines with J gene TRBJ1-1; D is undetermined. The CDR3 loop spans 13 amino acids. V lost 5 bases to trimming and J lost 10 bases, with 17 bases between them.

The chain carries TRBV4-1 and TRBJ2-7; TRBD2 agrees at 13 bases. V shed 4 bases, J shed 7 bases, and the junction held 4 bases outside the gene matches. Germline-derived CDR1 and CDR2 are MGHRA and YSYEKL. This CDR3 region has 14 residues. The CDR3 region has the DNA TGCGCCAGCAGCCCACGGACTAGCGGGAGAGAGCAGTACTTC. Amino acid sequence: CASSPRTSGREQYF.

The gene calls are TRBV19 and TRBJ2-3; 8 positions match TRBD2. This CDR3 comprises 16 residues. Germline V gives CDR1 LNHDA, CDR2 SQIVND (reference sequence). The J segment lost 1 base and the V segment lost 4 bases, leaving 7 bases of the junction unmatched. CDR3 region: CASSRMRGAGTDTQYF. Here the CDR3 DNA reads TGTGCCAGTAGTAGAATGCGGGGGGCGGGCACAGATACGCAGTATTTT.

The chain employs TRBV30 and TRBJ2-1; D uncertain. The V and J ends lost 0 bases and 6 bases respectively, with 6 bases between them. CDR1 is GTSNPN, CDR2 SVGIG, per germline (reference sequence). This CDR3 is 12 amino acids long. The CDR3 sequence is CAWSVSSNEQFF. CDR3 in DNA: TGTGCCTGGAGTGTATCTAGCAATGAGCAGTTCTTC.

The gene calls are TRBV7-8 and TRBJ1-2, with 7 positions matching TRBD1. Unmatched junction bases numbered 11, after V lost 5 bases and J lost 5 bases. Germline V lookup: CDR1 SGHVS, CDR2 FQNEAQ. CDR3 length: 15 residues. CDR3 residues: CASSTRGDRAYGYTF. CDR3 in DNA: TGTGCCAGCAGCACAAGGGGGGACAGAGCTTATGGCTACACCTTC.

The genes are TRBV4-3 and TRBJ1-2; D remains unclear. Germline CDR1 LGHNA, CDR2 YSLEER. V was clipped by 0 bases and J by 4 bases, with 9 bases between them. The length of the CDR3 is 14 residues. CDR3 residues: CASSQDIGSYGYTF. The CDR3 DNA is TGCGCCAGCAGCCAAGATATTGGCAGCTATGGCTACACCTTC.

This chain connects TRBV7-6 to TRBJ1-5; D uncertain. The CDR3 sequence is 13 residues long. V was cut by 5 bases and J by 7 bases, with 12 bases left in between. CDR1 and CDR2 (germline): SGHVS, FNYEAQ. The CDR3 region has the DNA TGTGCCAGCAGCCAAAGTATGAGCCAGCCCCAGCATTTT. It encodes CASSQSMSQPQHF.

V usage is TRBV5-4 and J usage is TRBJ2-3, with 12 bases lining up with TRBD2. J gave up 9 bases and V 2 bases, and 7 bases lay outside the gene matches. CDR3 length equals 15 residues. Germline V lookup: CDR1 SGHNT, CDR2 YYREEE (reference sequence). The CDR3 coding sequence is TGTGCCAGCAGCTTCGGACTAGCGGGACCGGAAACGCAGTATTTT. It encodes CASSFGLAGPETQYF. Together with reference TRBV5-4 and TRBJ2-3, the CDR3 gives the full variable domain: ETGVTQSPTHLIKTRGQQVTLRCSSQSGHNTVSWYQQALGQGPQFIFQYYREEENGRGNFPPRFSGLQFPNYSSELNVNALELDDSALYLCASSFGLAGPETQYFGPGTRLTVL.